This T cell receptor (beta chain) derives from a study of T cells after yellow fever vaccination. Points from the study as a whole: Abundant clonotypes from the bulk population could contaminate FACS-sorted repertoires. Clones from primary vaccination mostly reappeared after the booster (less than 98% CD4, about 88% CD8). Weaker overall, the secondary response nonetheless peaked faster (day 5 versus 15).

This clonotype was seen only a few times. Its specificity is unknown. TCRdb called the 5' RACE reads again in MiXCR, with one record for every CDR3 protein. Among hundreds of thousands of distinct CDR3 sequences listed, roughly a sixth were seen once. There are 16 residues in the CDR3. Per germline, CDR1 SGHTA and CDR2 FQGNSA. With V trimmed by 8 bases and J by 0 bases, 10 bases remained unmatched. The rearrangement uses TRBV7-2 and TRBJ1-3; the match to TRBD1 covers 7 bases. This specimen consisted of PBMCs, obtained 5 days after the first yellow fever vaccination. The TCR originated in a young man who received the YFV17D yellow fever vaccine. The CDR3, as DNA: TGTGCCAGCGGACGACAGGGAACCAACTCTGGAAACACCATATATTTT. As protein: CASGRQGTNSGNTIYF.